These 14 T cell receptor beta chains were sequenced from one sample in a study of PD-L1 blockade in urothelial cancer. Clones were sequenced by immunoSEQ multiplex PCR, and TCRdb holds only the in-frame ones, with some missing. The table lists some 110,000 clones, less than 95% of them singletons. The time point: peripheral blood 6 weeks after treatment start. The specimen comprised PBMCs, sampled around atezolizumab (anti-PD-L1) treatment. These receptors were taken from a man aged 60 to 69 with urothelial cancer.

This clone was picked up a small number of times. J is TRBJ1-3 and V is TRBV19, with D perhaps matching TRBD1 (6 bases). From germline, CDR1 is LNHDA and CDR2 SQIVND (reference sequence). This CDR3 region has 17 residues. V was pared by 4 bases and J by 0 bases, with 16 bases between. The chain's CDR3 is CASSSNRQVDSGNTIYF. The CDR3 DNA reads as TGTGCCAGTAGTAGCAACAGACAGGTCGACTCTGGAAACACCATATATTTT. The entire variable domain, with the rest obtained from reference TRBV19 and TRBJ1-3, is as follows: DGGITQSPKYLFRKEGQNVTLSCEQNLNHDAMYWYRQDPGQGLRLIYYSQIVNDFQKGDIAEGYSVSREKKESFPLTVTSAQKNPTAFYLCASSSNRQVDSGNTIYFGEGSWLTVV.

The chain is built from TRBV5-1 and TRBJ2-3, with 11 bases that match TRBD2. The CDR3 totals 16 residues. Germline loops: CDR1 SGHRS, CDR2 YFSETQ. With 0 bases clipped from V and 3 bases from J, the junction kept 3 bases outside the gene matches. The DNA of the CDR3 is TGCGCCAGCAGCTTGGATAGCGGGGGGGCAACAGATACGCAGTATTTT. Translation: CASSLDSGGATDTQYF. The full variable domain, in which reference TRBV5-1 and TRBJ2-3 provide the parts outside the CDR3, is KAGVTQTPRYLIKTRGQQVTLSCSPISGHRSVSWYQQTPGQGLQFLFEYFSETQRNKGNFPGRFSGRQFSNSRSEMNVSTLELGDSALYLCASSLDSGGATDTQYFGPGTRLTVL.

The chain couples TRBV7-9 to TRBJ2-2; 7 bases line up with TRBD1. V lost 1 base to trimming and J lost 5 bases; unmatched junction nucleotides: 4. CDR3 length: 15 residues. In germline, CDR1 is SEHNR, CDR2 FQNEAQ (reference sequence). The CDR3 loop is CASSLDRGRTGELFF. The CDR3 DNA follows: TGTGCCAGCAGCTTAGACAGGGGTCGGACCGGGGAGCTGTTTTTT.

The chain carries TRBV6-5 and TRBJ1-1; D may be TRBD1 (5 bases). The CDR3 length is 12 residues. Germline V gene data show CDR1 as MNHEY and CDR2 as SVGAGI. The V and J ends lost 5 bases and 6 bases respectively, with 10 bases between them. The CDR3 sequence is CASSQGRSEAFF. The DNA of the CDR3 is TGTGCCAGCAGTCAGGGTAGATCTGAAGCTTTCTTT.

The chain couples TRBV5-4 to TRBJ1-3; 7 bases map to TRBD1. V gave up 0 bases and J gave up 1 base; unmatched junction bases: 1. CDR3 length equals 15 residues. CDR1 SGHNT and CDR2 YYREEE come from the germline V gene (reference sequence). The CDR3 coding sequence is TGTGCCAGCAGCTTGGACAGGGGATCTGGAAACACCATATATTTT. The encoded protein is CASSLDRGSGNTIYF.

V gene TRBV6-6 combines with J gene TRBJ2-7, with D possibly TRBD1 on 5 matching bases. In germline, CDR1 is MNHNY, CDR2 SVGAGI (reference sequence). The CDR3 loop spans 12 amino acids. Trimming pared 8 bases from V and 5 bases from J, leaving 13 bases between. The CDR3 is CASGHSPNEQYF. The DNA of the CDR3 is TGTGCCAGCGGACATTCCCCAAACGAGCAGTACTTC.

The CDR3 reads CASSYQAGMNTEAFF. DNA for the CDR3: TGTGCCAGCAGTTACCAGGCAGGCATGAACACTGAAGCTTTCTTT. The V and J genes are TRBV6-5 and TRBJ1-1; no clear D gene. The CDR3 is 15 amino acids. V dropped 2 bases and J dropped 0 bases, with 10 bases sitting between them. CDR1 MNHEY and CDR2 SVGAGI come from the germline V gene.

This clone was found a few times. This rearrangement joins TRBV7-9 to TRBJ2-7, with D perhaps TRBD2 (6 bases). The V end lost 3 bases, the J end lost 9 bases, and 21 bases lay between the germline ends. CDR1 and CDR2 from the germline V gene are SEHNR and FQNEAQ (reference sequence). This CDR3 has 15 residues. The CDR3 region has the DNA TGTGCCAGCAGCTTGACGGGACTTACGAGTGTGGTGCAGTACTTC. Translating it yields CASSLTGLTSVVQYF.

The chain employs TRBV5-6 and TRBJ2-5, with 12 bases lining up with TRBD2. V gave up 4 bases and J gave up 2 bases; unmatched junction bases: 3. Germline loops: CDR1 SGHDT, CDR2 YYEEEE. CDR3 length: 15 amino acids. This CDR3 reads CASSIGLAGQETQYF. CDR3 coding DNA: TGTGCCAGCAGCATAGGACTAGCGGGGCAAGAGACCCAGTACTTC.

The V and J genes are TRBV7-2 and TRBJ2-1, with D perhaps TRBD1 (6 bases). Germline CDR1 and CDR2: SGHTA and FQGNSA. This CDR3 has 20 amino acids. V was pared by 0 bases and J by 1 base, with 22 bases between. Here the CDR3 reads CASSLATWDTTKESYNEQFF. DNA of the CDR3: TGTGCCAGCAGCTTAGCTACCTGGGACACAACAAAGGAGTCCTACAATGAGCAGTTCTTC.

This chain joins TRBV5-3 and TRBJ1-2; TRBD1 agrees at 9 bases. TRBV5-3 is placed among ORFs of uncertain function. V lost 5 bases and J lost 4; bases outside the gene matches: 6. CDR3 length equals 14 residues. The CDR3 sequence is CARSTTGGSYGYTF. CDR3 nucleotide sequence: TGTGCCAGAAGTACCACAGGGGGCTCCTATGGCTACACCTTC.

The chain has TRBV7-3 and TRBJ2-1; 11 nucleotides align to TRBD2. V lost 11 bases and J lost 6; bases outside the gene matches: 18. This CDR3 is 17 amino acids long. Germline values: CDR1 SGHTA, CDR2 FQGTGA. As DNA, the CDR3 is TGTGCCTCAGCTGAACTAGCGGGAGTCGGTCCCCCCAATGAGCAGTTCTTC. Its translation is CASAELAGVGPPNEQFF. The full variable domain, in which reference TRBV7-3 and TRBJ2-1 provide the parts outside the CDR3, is GAGVSQTPSNKVTEKGKYVELRCDPISGHTALYWYRQSLGQGPEFLIYFQGTGAADDSGLPNDRFFAVRPEGSVSTLKIQRTERGDSAVYLCASAELAGVGPPNEQFFGPGTRLTVL.

The chain uses TRBV7-8 and TRBJ2-7; a weak D match, TRBD1 (5 bases). V dropped 2 bases and J dropped 3 bases, with 11 bases sitting between them. The CDR3 is 14 amino acids. Per the germline V gene, CDR1 is SGHVS and CDR2 is FQNEAQ. The CDR3 here is CASSLIQGGYEQYF. The CDR3 nucleotides read TGTGCCAGCAGCTTAATCCAGGGCGGCTACGAGCAGTACTTC. The variable domain in full, with the rest retrieved from reference TRBV7-8 and TRBJ2-7, is GAGVSQSPRYKVAKRGQDVALRCDPISGHVSLFWYQQALGQGPEFLTYFQNEAQLDKSGLPSDRFFAERPEGSVSTLKIQRTQQEDSAVYLCASSLIQGGYEQYFGPGTRLTVT.

The CDR3 nucleotides are TGTGCCAGCAGCCCGGTGGGACTAAGGACAGATACGCAGTATTTT. This translates into CASSPVGLRTDTQYF. The chain joins TRBV11-2 to TRBJ2-3, with TRBD2 matching 7 bases. The CDR3 spans 15 residues. J lost 3 bases, V lost 5 bases, and 8 bases had no gene match. Germline values: CDR1 SGHAT, CDR2 FQNNGV.